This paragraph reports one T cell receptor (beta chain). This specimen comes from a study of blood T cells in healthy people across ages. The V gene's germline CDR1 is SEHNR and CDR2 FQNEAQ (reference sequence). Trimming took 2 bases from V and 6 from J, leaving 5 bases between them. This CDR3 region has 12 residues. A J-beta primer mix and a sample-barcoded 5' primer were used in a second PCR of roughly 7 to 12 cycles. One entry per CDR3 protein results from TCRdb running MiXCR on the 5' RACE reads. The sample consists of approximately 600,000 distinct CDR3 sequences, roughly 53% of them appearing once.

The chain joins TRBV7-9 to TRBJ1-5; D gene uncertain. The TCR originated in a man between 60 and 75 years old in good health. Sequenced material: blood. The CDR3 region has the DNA TGTGCCAGCAGCTTATCTAGTCAGCCCCAGCATTTT. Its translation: CASSLSSQPQHF. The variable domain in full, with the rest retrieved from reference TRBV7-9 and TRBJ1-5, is DTGVSQNPRHKITKRGQNVTFRCDPISEHNRLYWYRQTLGQGPEFLTYFQNEAQLEKSRLLSDRFSAERPKGSFSTLEIQRTEQGDSAMYLCASSLSSQPQHFGDGTRLSIL.